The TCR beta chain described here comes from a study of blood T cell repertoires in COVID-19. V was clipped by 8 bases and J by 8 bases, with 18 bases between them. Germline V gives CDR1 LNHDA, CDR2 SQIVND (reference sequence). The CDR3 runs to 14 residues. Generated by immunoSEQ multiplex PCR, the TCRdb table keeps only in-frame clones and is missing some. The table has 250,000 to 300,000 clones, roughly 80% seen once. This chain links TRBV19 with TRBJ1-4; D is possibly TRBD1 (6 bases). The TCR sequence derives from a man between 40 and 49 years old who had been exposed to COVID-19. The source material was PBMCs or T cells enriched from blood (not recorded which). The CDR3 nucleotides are TGTGCCAGTCAAAGGGAGGGGGGCTTAGAAAAACTGTTTTTT. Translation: CASQREGGLEKLFF.